Each of the 21 T cell receptor beta chains below was sequenced from the same sample in a study of radiotherapy plus CTLA-4 blockade in lung cancer. This table comes from immunoSEQ multiplex PCR, and its TCRdb copy is limited to in-frame clones, with some not included. The data show about 59,000 clones, about 72% seen once. Sequences were derived from peripheral blood, sampled from a patient treated with radiotherapy plus ipilimumab. The receptors shown here come from a human donor with non-small cell lung cancer whose response to radiotherapy plus ipilimumab could not be evaluated.

The chain has TRBV10-1 and TRBJ1-2, with TRBD1 identical over 10 bases. The CDR3 contains 15 residues. Germline V gives CDR1 WNHNN, CDR2 SYGVQD (reference sequence). V shed 4 bases and J 6 bases; nucleotides not matched to a gene: 8. DNA of the CDR3: TGCGCCAGCAGTGGGGCCGGGACAGGGGTTGATGGCTACACCTTC. This sequence encodes CASSGAGTGVDGYTF.

The chain has TRBV6-6 and TRBJ1-1, with TRBD1 as a possible D gene (5 bases). V was pared by 0 bases and J by 7 bases, with 9 bases between. The CDR3 runs 13 residues. Germline V gives CDR1 MNHNY, CDR2 SVGAGI (reference sequence). The CDR3, as DNA: TGTGCCAGCAGTTACTCGGGGGGATTTGAAGCTTTCTTT. It is translated as CASSYSGGFEAFF.

Notes on this clone: The CDR3 ends on some other residue instead of the conserved phenylalanine or tryptophan, so this is likely a read error. The limits of the CDR3 on the DNA are not certain, so only TCRdb's listed CDR3 is given. This chain joins TRBV7-2 and TRBJ2-7; the table's D gene call, TRBD1, was not cross checked with the DNA. 13 amino acids form the CDR3, both terminal residues included. The germline gives CDR1 SGHTA, CDR2 FQGNSA. CDR3 sequence: CASSPLVGDSLTL.

The rearrangement joins TRBV7-2 to TRBJ2-7; TRBD1 aligns across 10 bases. Germline V CDR1 and CDR2: SGHTA, FQGNSA. CDR3 length equals 14 residues. V was clipped by 5 bases and J by 4 bases; unmatched bases: 5. CDR3 protein: CASSRQGAGYEQYF. The CDR3 DNA reads as TGTGCCAGCAGCAGACAGGGGGCGGGGTACGAGCAGTACTTC.

The rearrangement links TRBV20-1 to TRBJ1-2, with TRBD1 matching 7 bases. Germline assignment: CDR1 DFQATT and CDR2 SNEGSKA (reference sequence). J gave up 4 bases and V 5 bases, and 1 base lay outside the gene matches. The CDR3 runs 11 residues. DNA for the CDR3: TGCAGTGCTGGGACAGTCTATGGCTACACCTTC. It codes for CSAGTVYGYTF.

The chain uses TRBV7-3 and TRBJ1-1; D might be TRBD1 (5 bases). From germline, CDR1 is SGHTA and CDR2 FQGTGA. This CDR3 is 13 amino acids long. V was trimmed by 6 bases and J by 3 bases, leaving 11 bases between them. CDR3 sequence: CASRGGSDTEAFF. The CDR3 DNA follows: TGTGCCAGCAGGGGGGGTTCGGACACTGAAGCTTTCTTT.

V usage is TRBV28 and J usage is TRBJ2-1; D is possibly TRBD1 (6 bases). V was shortened by 6 bases and J by 0 bases, with 15 bases between the two germline ends. The germline V gene encodes CDR1 MDHEN and CDR2 SYDVKM. The CDR3 loop spans 16 amino acids. In DNA, the CDR3 is TGTGCCAGCAGGCATAGTCAGGACAGCTCCTACAATGAGCAGTTCTTC. Protein: CASRHSQDSSYNEQFF.

This clone occurred a few times. The V call is TRBV11-2, the J call TRBJ1-1, with 7 nucleotides matching TRBD1. The CDR3 loop spans 16 amino acids. The J segment lost 3 bases and the V segment lost 5 bases, leaving 12 bases of the junction unmatched. The germline gives CDR1 SGHAT, CDR2 FQNNGV. CDR3 region: CASSPTWGQSDTEAFF. As DNA, the CDR3 is TGTGCCAGCAGCCCCACATGGGGACAGTCTGACACTGAAGCTTTCTTT.

The chain has TRBV10-3 and TRBJ2-3; D is possibly TRBD2 (6 bases). This CDR3 comprises 16 residues. From germline, CDR1 is ENHRY and CDR2 SYGVKD. V was shortened by 2 bases and J by 0 bases, with 12 bases between the two germline ends. This chain's CDR3 is CAISEVVGGSTDTQYF. The CDR3 coding sequence is TGTGCCATCAGTGAGGTTGTCGGGGGAAGCACAGATACGCAGTATTTT.

The V call is TRBV19, the J call TRBJ1-5; the match to TRBD1 covers 7 bases. The CDR3 has 15 residues. Trimming cost V 5 bases and J 4 bases; bases outside gene matches: 8. Looked up from germline, CDR1 is LNHDA and CDR2 is SQIVND (reference sequence). The CDR3 DNA follows: TGTGCCAGTAGTCCGGACAGGAACTCTAATCAGCCCCAGCATTTT. Encoded protein: CASSPDRNSNQPQHF.

The V and J genes are TRBV9 and TRBJ1-2; D is unclear. Trimming shortened V by 0 bases and J by 4 bases, and 10 bases separated the two germline ends. CDR1 SGDLS and CDR2 YYNGEE come from the germline V gene. The CDR3 loop spans 14 amino acids. This CDR3 reads CASSVGGGFYGYTF. The CDR3 bases are TGTGCCAGCAGCGTAGGGGGAGGGTTCTATGGCTACACCTTC.

This clone was observed a single time. The V gene is TRBV7-9, the J gene TRBJ1-4, with unresolved D. There are 18 residues in the CDR3. V was cut by 5 bases and J by 5 bases, with 24 bases left in between. Germline V lookup: CDR1 SEHNR, CDR2 FQNEAQ (reference sequence). CDR3 nucleotide sequence: TGTGCCAGCAGCCCGTGGGGAGGGCCCCCTGAAGTAAATGAAAAACTGTTTTTT. Residues: CASSPWGGPPEVNEKLFF.

The chain employs TRBV6-6 and TRBJ1-5; TRBD1 matches 9 bases. The CDR3 spans 15 residues. Germline values: CDR1 MNHNY, CDR2 SVGAGI (reference sequence). The ends lost 4 bases at V and 6 bases at J; junction bases unmatched: 7. CDR3 region: CASSSTGGKIQPQHF. The CDR3 DNA reads TGTGCCAGCAGTTCAACAGGGGGCAAGATTCAGCCCCAGCATTTT.

The chain joins TRBV7-2 to TRBJ2-5; 7 positions match TRBD1. Trimming removed 4 bases from V and 1 base from J; junction bases left unmatched: 0. The germline CDR1 and CDR2 sequences are SGHTA and FQGNSA. The CDR3 is made up of 13 amino acids. CDR3 amino acids: CASSWDSQETQYF. The DNA for the CDR3 is TGTGCCAGCAGCTGGGACAGCCAAGAGACCCAGTACTTC.

The chain is built from TRBV10-3 and TRBJ2-5, with D maybe TRBD1 (6 bases). The CDR3 is 12 amino acids. Trimming pared 10 bases from V and 5 bases from J, leaving 14 bases between. CDR1 is ENHRY and CDR2 is SYGVKD in the germline V gene. CDR3 in DNA: TGTGCCACCCGACAGGACGGGGAGACCCAGTACTTC. Protein: CATRQDGETQYF.

The chain employs TRBV7-9 and TRBJ1-6, with 10 bases that match TRBD1. CDR1 and CDR2 from the germline V gene are SEHNR and FQNEAQ (reference sequence). CDR3 length: 15 amino acids. J was trimmed by 14 bases and V by 6 bases; bases with no gene match: 13. CDR3 sequence (DNA): TGTGCCAGCAGTATAGAGACAGGGGGCGCGGTGTCCCTCCACTTT. As protein: CASSIETGGAVSLHF.

The chain employs TRBV5-1 and TRBJ2-1; 8 nucleotides match TRBD1. V dropped 4 bases and J dropped 8; count of bases not matched to a gene: 11. Germline CDR1 and CDR2: SGHRS and YFSETQ. The CDR3 contains 15 residues. The CDR3 coding sequence is TGCGCCAGCAGCGTCGCGGGACAGGCTTTCCATGAGCAGTTCTTC. Encoded protein: CASSVAGQAFHEQFF.

The V gene is TRBV15, the J gene TRBJ1-1, with D possibly being TRBD1 (6 bases). Germline loops: CDR1 LNHNV, CDR2 YYDKDF (reference sequence). V gave up 5 bases and J gave up 11 bases, with 15 bases separating them. The CDR3 covers 12 residues. CDR3 sequence reads: CATSEQQGWAFF. Here the CDR3 DNA reads TGTGCCACCAGCGAACAACAGGGTTGGGCTTTCTTT.

CDR3 protein: CASSLSFTGGLNQPQHF. Here the CDR3 DNA reads TGTGCCAGCAGCTTAAGTTTTACGGGGGGCCTGAATCAGCCCCAGCATTTT. The rearrangement links TRBV7-9 to TRBJ1-5; D might be TRBD1 (6 bases). This CDR3 comprises 17 residues. Germline assignment: CDR1 SEHNR and CDR2 FQNEAQ (reference sequence). The V and J ends lost 2 bases and 4 bases respectively, with 18 bases between them.

The chain links TRBV5-6 to TRBJ1-2, with 12 nucleotides matching TRBD1. The CDR3 is made up of 16 amino acids. Trimming cost V 4 bases and J 5 bases; bases outside gene matches: 9. Germline CDR1 and CDR2: SGHDT and YYEEEE. The DNA of the CDR3 is TGTGCCAGCAGCCCCCTCCGGGGACAGGGGGCTTATGGCTACACCTTC. Its protein is CASSPLRGQGAYGYTF. The full variable domain, rest sourced from reference TRBV5-6 and TRBJ1-2, is DAGVTQSPTHLIKTRGQQVTLRCSPKSGHDTVSWYQQALGQGPQFIFQYYEEEERQRGNFPDRFSGHQFPNYSSELNVNALLLGDSALYLCASSPLRGQGAYGYTFGSGTRLTVV.

The V and J genes are TRBV5-4 and TRBJ2-7; 8 bases align to TRBD1. Germline V lookup: CDR1 SGHNT, CDR2 YYREEE (reference sequence). The junction had 5 bases not matched to a gene; V was cut back by 5 bases and J by 1 base. The CDR3 length is 14 residues. CDR3 DNA: TGTGCCAGCAGGGACGACAGGGGATCCTACGAGCAGTACTTC. Translating gives CASRDDRGSYEQYF.